The 29 T cell receptor beta chains in this list originate from one sample, sequenced in a study of response to subunit inactivated influenza vaccine. TCRdb reanalysed the RT-PCR reads using MiXCR and keeps one entry per CDR3 protein. The sample includes about 610,000 distinct CDR3 sequences, around 15% of them seen just once. Sequencing used PBMCs from blood, obtained 12 days after vaccination. These receptor sequences come from a man aged 50 to 59 who received an inactivated influenza vaccine.

This clonotype was detected only a few times. The chain has TRBV9 and TRBJ1-5; D may be TRBD1 (6 bases). This CDR3 spans 15 amino acids. The germline V gene encodes CDR1 SGDLS and CDR2 YYNGEE. V was clipped by 0 bases and J by 4 bases, with 11 bases between them. The CDR3 here is CASSVATTGNQPQHF. Here the CDR3 DNA reads TGTGCCAGCAGCGTAGCTACGACAGGAAATCAGCCCCAGCATTTT.

The sample holds a few counts of this clonotype. V and J are TRBV28 and TRBJ2-1, with 15 bases matching TRBD2. V shed 8 bases and J 3 bases; nucleotides not matched to a gene: 8. Germline V CDR1 and CDR2: MDHEN, SYDVKM. The CDR3 runs to 17 residues. As DNA, the CDR3 is TGTGCCAGCGTGGGGACTAGCGGGGGGTCCCTCTACAATGAGCAGTTCTTC. This encodes CASVGTSGGSLYNEQFF.

V gene TRBV6-5 combines with J gene TRBJ2-1, with 7 positions matching TRBD2. The V gene end was trimmed by 2 bases and the J gene end by 7 bases; junction bases not matched to a gene: 5. The V gene's germline CDR1 is MNHEY and CDR2 SVGAGI. The CDR3 has 14 amino acids. The CDR3 nucleotides are TGTGCCAGCAGTTACAGGGGAGGGTGGAATGAGCAGTTCTTC. Translated: CASSYRGGWNEQFF.

This clonotype appeared many times. This chain uses TRBV6-1 with TRBJ2-5; TRBD2 agrees at 10 bases. Germline loops: CDR1 MNHNS, CDR2 SASEGT. The J segment lost 5 bases and the V segment lost 7 bases, leaving 10 bases of the junction unmatched. This CDR3 is built from 15 residues. The CDR3 region has the DNA TGTGCCAGCACCCGGACTAGCGGTTCTCGGGAGACCCAGTACTTC. Protein: CASTRTSGSRETQYF.

The chain combines TRBV7-6 with TRBJ2-7; maybe TRBD2 (6 bases). Trimming left V 5 bases short and J 7 bases short, with 18 bases between. Germline CDR1 is SGHVS and CDR2 is FNYEAQ. There are 14 residues in the CDR3. As DNA, the CDR3 is TGTGCCAGCAGCAGGATAGCGGAGAAGGGGGAGCAGTACTTC. Translating gives CASSRIAEKGEQYF.

The chain employs TRBV11-2 and TRBJ1-1; 7 bases line up with TRBD1. Trimming removed 4 bases from V and 2 bases from J; junction bases left unmatched: 7. CDR1 is SGHAT, CDR2 FQNNGV, per germline. CDR3 length equals 15 residues. CDR3 nucleotide sequence: TGTGCCAGCAGCTGGTCCGGGACAGAAAACACTGAAGCTTTCTTT. Translating it yields CASSWSGTENTEAFF.

The chain couples TRBV2 to TRBJ2-2, with D uncertain. The CDR3 extends over 18 amino acids. Trimming left V 5 bases short and J 2 bases short, with 21 bases between. Germline V gene sequence: CDR1 SNHLY, CDR2 FYNNEI. In DNA form, the CDR3 reads TGTGCCAGCAGTTTGCCAGGAGTAAACTTCTTAAACACCGGGGAGCTGTTTTTT. Translating it yields CASSLPGVNFLNTGELFF.

This clonotype came up many times. The chain recombines TRBV7-2 with TRBJ2-3; 7 nucleotides align to TRBD1. J was trimmed by 1 base and V by 6 bases; bases with no gene match: 4. Germline V CDR1 and CDR2: SGHTA, FQGNSA. The CDR3 runs to 14 residues. The CDR3 is CASRRDRGTDTQYF. The CDR3 nucleotides read TGTGCCAGCAGGAGAGACAGGGGCACAGATACGCAGTATTTT.

This clonotype was detected ten times or more. The chain joins TRBV7-9 to TRBJ2-1; D is undetermined. The CDR3 consists of 11 residues. V was trimmed by 6 bases and J by 6 bases, leaving 6 bases between them. Germline CDR1 is SEHNR and CDR2 is FQNEAQ (reference sequence). CDR3 region: CASSFSNEQFF. The CDR3 nucleotides are TGTGCCAGCAGTTTCTCCAATGAGCAGTTCTTC.

This chain links TRBV20-1 with TRBJ1-1; 12 bases align to TRBD1. The CDR3 has 17 amino acids. V shed 4 bases, J shed 4 bases, and the junction held 13 bases outside the gene matches. Germline-derived CDR1 and CDR2 are DFQATT and SNEGSKA (reference sequence). The CDR3 coding sequence is TGCAGTGCTATAGGGTACACCGCGGGACAGGGGGCCACTGAAGCTTTCTTT. Translating it yields CSAIGYTAGQGATEAFF.

The chain combines TRBV5-1 with TRBJ2-7; a weak D match, TRBD1 (6 bases). Germline V gives CDR1 SGHRS, CDR2 YFSETQ. The CDR3 runs 15 residues. The V gene lost 0 bases and the J gene lost 5 bases, with 15 bases spanning the gap. The CDR3 nucleotides are TGCGCCAGCAGCTTGGGTGGGACACCAACTAACGAGCAGTACTTC. Translated: CASSLGGTPTNEQYF.

The chain joins TRBV7-8 to TRBJ2-1; D uncertain. Trimming stripped 7 bases from V and 0 bases from J, with 22 bases between. The CDR3 is 18 amino acids. Germline V CDR1 and CDR2: SGHVS, FQNEAQ. DNA of the CDR3: TGTGCCAGCACTATGGTACAAATCGTGGGTAGCTCCTACAATGAGCAGTTCTTC. This codes for CASTMVQIVGSSYNEQFF.

The chain is built from TRBV20-1 and TRBJ2-1, with 8 bases fitting TRBD1. Per the germline V gene, CDR1 is DFQATT and CDR2 is SNEGSKA (reference sequence). The ends lost 5 bases at V and 3 bases at J; junction bases unmatched: 6. This CDR3 spans 14 amino acids. The CDR3 is CSAPGQGGYNEQFF. CDR3 DNA: TGCAGTGCTCCCGGACAGGGAGGCTACAATGAGCAGTTCTTC.

The V call is TRBV6-5, the J call TRBJ2-2; D not resolved. This CDR3 spans 15 amino acids. Deletions cut 2 bases from V and 4 bases from J, with 11 bases between. CDR1 is MNHEY and CDR2 is SVGAGI in the germline V gene. The CDR3: CASSYKVDPTGELFF. The CDR3 DNA is TGTGCCAGCAGTTACAAAGTGGACCCCACCGGGGAGCTGTTTTTT.

The rearrangement links TRBV7-8 to TRBJ2-4; 8 nucleotides align to TRBD2. This CDR3 comprises 15 residues. Per the germline V gene, CDR1 is SGHVS and CDR2 is FQNEAQ. V was pared by 4 bases and J by 10 bases, with 12 bases of the junction left unmatched. The CDR3 reads CASSSSGPGLGIQYF. CDR3 sequence (DNA): TGTGCCAGCAGCTCTTCAGGACCGGGACTAGGAATTCAGTACTTC.

The CDR3 region is CASRNGGAGYNEQFF. In DNA, the CDR3 is TGTGCCAGCAGGAACGGGGGGGCAGGGTACAATGAGCAGTTCTTC. The V and J genes are TRBV6-2 or TRBV6-3 and TRBJ2-1; TRBD2 aligns across 8 bases. The CDR3 sequence is 15 residues long. Germline V gene data show CDR1 as MNHEY and CDR2 as SVGEGT. The V and J ends lost 6 bases and 4 bases, in that order; junction bases with no gene match: 8.

V gene TRBV10-3 combines with J gene TRBJ2-2; 9 nucleotides line up with TRBD2. Germline lookup yields CDR1 ENHRY and CDR2 SYGVKD. The CDR3 runs 15 residues. The ends lost 6 bases at V and 4 bases at J; junction bases unmatched: 6. The CDR3 loop is CAIRDSGRGTGELFF. Written as DNA, the CDR3 is TGTGCCATCAGGGATAGCGGGAGAGGCACCGGGGAGCTGTTTTTT.

The table lists this clonotype with many counts. V gene TRBV5-1 combines with J gene TRBJ2-3, with 12 positions matching TRBD2. Germline CDR1 reads SGHRS; CDR2 reads YFSETQ. The CDR3 runs to 14 residues. V shed 6 bases, J shed 14 bases, and the junction held 13 bases outside the gene matches. CDR3 in amino acids: CASTPETSGSRAYF. In DNA, the CDR3 is TGCGCCAGCACTCCCGAGACTAGCGGGAGTCGGGCGTATTTT.

The V call is TRBV29-1, the J call TRBJ1-2, with a tentative D call TRBD1 (5 bases). V was cut by 4 bases and J by 2 bases, with 17 bases left in between. The CDR3 spans 15 residues. Looked up from germline, CDR1 is SQVTM and CDR2 is ANQGSEA. The CDR3 region has the DNA TGCAGCGTTGTGGGGGGAAAGTCCGAGAACTATGGCTACACCTTC. It yields the protein CSVVGGKSENYGYTF.

The rearrangement uses TRBV14 and TRBJ1-1, with D unclear. CDR1 and CDR2 (germline): SGHDN, FVKESK. The CDR3 has 13 residues. V lost 1 base and J 4 bases, leaving 7 bases between the germline ends. This chain's CDR3 is CASSQVTATEAFF. The CDR3 nucleotides are TGTGCCAGCAGCCAAGTAACAGCCACTGAAGCTTTCTTT.

This clonotype has more than one count but fewer than ten. The V gene is TRBV3-1, the J gene TRBJ1-6; the D is unclear. The CDR3 loop spans 14 amino acids. V lost 0 bases, J lost 9 bases, and 9 bases lay in between. In germline, CDR1 is LGHDT, CDR2 YNNKEL (reference sequence). CDR3 bases: TGTGCCAGCAGCCAAGATTTGTCGGGTTCACCCCTCCACTTT. Its protein is CASSQDLSGSPLHF.

Only a few counts were recorded for this clonotype. The J gene is TRBJ1-1, the V gene TRBV7-2, with 8 bases matching TRBD1. Germline V gene sequence: CDR1 SGHTA, CDR2 FQGNSA. V gave up 4 bases and J gave up 6 bases; unmatched junction bases: 7. There are 14 residues in the CDR3. CDR3 residues: CASSWTGKGSEAFF. The CDR3 region has the DNA TGTGCCAGCAGCTGGACAGGGAAGGGGTCTGAAGCTTTCTTT.

This chain uses TRBV5-1 with TRBJ2-3; the match to TRBD2 covers 7 bases. The germline gives CDR1 SGHRS, CDR2 YFSETQ. The length of the CDR3 is 16 residues. V shed 4 bases, J shed 2 bases, and the junction held 10 bases outside the gene matches. In DNA form, the CDR3 reads TGCGCCAGCAGCCCGGGGGGTACCCTTATCACAGATACGCAGTATTTT. This gives the protein CASSPGGTLITDTQYF.

Only a few counts were recorded for this clonotype. The V call is TRBV6-1, the J call TRBJ2-1; D might be TRBD1 (5 bases). Germline V gene sequence: CDR1 MNHNS, CDR2 SASEGT. V was trimmed by 6 bases and J by 0 bases, leaving 12 bases between them. CDR3 length: 15 residues. CDR3: CASRPGHASYNEQFF. The CDR3 region has the DNA TGTGCCAGCAGGCCAGGACATGCCTCCTACAATGAGCAGTTCTTC.

This sequence joins TRBV6-1 and TRBJ2-7; the D is unclear. With 4 bases removed from V and 2 bases from J, the gap between germline ends came to 9 bases. This CDR3 has 13 amino acids. Per germline, CDR1 MNHNS and CDR2 SASEGT. CDR3 bases: TGTGCCAGCAGTGTAGAGGCGACCTACGAGCAGTACTTC. This codes for CASSVEATYEQYF.

J is TRBJ2-5 and V is TRBV9; the match to TRBD2 covers 11 bases. Germline trimming cut 3 bases from V and 5 bases from J; bases unmatched to any gene: 6. The CDR3 runs 15 residues. The germline V gene encodes CDR1 SGDLS and CDR2 YYNGEE. This chain's CDR3 is CASSGSGGAGETQYF. The CDR3 DNA sequence: TGTGCCAGCAGCGGTAGCGGGGGGGCCGGGGAGACCCAGTACTTC.

This chain uses TRBV29-1 with TRBJ2-5, with D possibly called TRBD1 or TRBD2 (6 bases each). Trimming pared 4 bases from V and 5 bases from J, leaving 14 bases between. Germline V gives CDR1 SQVTM, CDR2 ANQGSEA. This CDR3 is built from 13 residues. The CDR3 DNA follows: TGCAGCGTTGGTCCGGGGGCAGGGGAGACCCAGTACTTC. This encodes CSVGPGAGETQYF.

This clonotype was picked up many times. This sequence joins TRBV5-1 and TRBJ2-5; D call uncertain. Germline-derived CDR1 and CDR2 are SGHRS and YFSETQ. Trimming removed 3 bases at V and 2 bases at J, with 11 bases between. The CDR3 runs to 14 residues. The CDR3 region has the DNA TGCGCCAGCAGCTCCACTTCCTTACAAGAGACCCAGTACTTC. Translating it yields CASSSTSLQETQYF.

Concerning this clonotype: One end of the junction varies from germline; a read error may be responsible. The chain couples TRBV5-1 to TRBJ2-3; 10 bases map to TRBD2. CDR3 size: 15 residues. CDR1 and CDR2 from the germline V gene are SGHRS and YFSETQ. The CDR3 reads CASSLGTSELSAQYF. The CDR3 nucleotides are TGCGCCAGCAGTTTGGGGACTAGCGAATTATCGGCGCAGTATTTT.